This T cell receptor (beta chain) was captured in a study of CD8+ T cells in alopecia areata. The CDR3 length is 17 residues. Trimming removed 8 bases at V and 2 bases at J, with 22 bases between. Germline V lookup: CDR1 SEHNR, CDR2 FQNEAQ (reference sequence). Described treatment: oral pan-JAK inhibitor, 5-10 mg twice daily. RNA was isolated and reverse transcribed to cDNA, the sequencing template. This table comes from immunoSEQ multiplex PCR, and its TCRdb copy is limited to in-frame clones, with some not included. The data contain 200,000 to 250,000 clones, 50% to 60% of them seen just once; the ten biggest clones take up 1.6%.

The sample in question was CD4+ T cells sorted from blood, obtained at week 4, from a patient treated with tofacitinib. J is TRBJ2-1 and V is TRBV7-9; the D gene is possibly TRBD2 (6 bases). This receptor was identified in a human donor with alopecia areata. The DNA of the CDR3 is TGTGCCAGCTCCCGTAGGAGGAATAGCGGAACCTACAATGAGCAGTTCTTC. Protein: CASSRRRNSGTYNEQFF.